The 9 T cell receptor beta chains presented below share a single source sample, sequenced in a study of blood T cells in healthy people across ages. Combining a sample-barcoded 5' primer with a J-beta primer mix, a second PCR ran for about 7 to 11 cycles. TCRdb fed the 5' RACE reads into MiXCR, producing one record per CDR3 protein. Of some 690,000 distinct CDR3 sequences in the sample, 22% were seen once. Sequencing was done on a sample of blood. The receptors stem from a man aged 65-85 years in good health.

The rearrangement joins TRBV4-3 to TRBJ2-5, with TRBD2 matching 10 bases. J lost 5 bases, V lost 5 bases, and 11 bases had no gene match. The CDR3 is 16 amino acids. Germline V gene sequence: CDR1 LGHNA, CDR2 YSLEER. The CDR3 DNA follows: TGCGCCAGCAGCTCTCTAGCGGGAGCACAATGGGAGACCCAGTACTTC. Protein sequence: CASSSLAGAQWETQYF.

Ten or more counts support this clonotype. The chain combines TRBV20-1 with TRBJ2-4, with D possibly being TRBD2 (6 bases). In germline, CDR1 is DFQATT, CDR2 SNEGSKA (reference sequence). The V and J ends lost 2 bases and 6 bases respectively, with 14 bases between them. The CDR3 is 14 residues long. The CDR3 nucleotides are TGCAGTGCTAGATCTAGGACTAACTTAAACATTCAGTACTTC. Residues: CSARSRTNLNIQYF.

The chain links TRBV27 to TRBJ2-1; possibly TRBD1 or TRBD2 for D (5 bases each). The V gene's germline CDR1 is MNHEY and CDR2 SMNVEV (reference sequence). With 3 bases removed from V and 4 bases from J, the gap between germline ends came to 10 bases. The CDR3 has 14 amino acids. The CDR3 loop is CASSFRDGYNEQFF. The CDR3 coding sequence is TGTGCCAGCAGTTTCCGGGACGGATACAATGAGCAGTTCTTC.

This clonotype was counted between two and nine times. The rearrangement uses TRBV6-1 and TRBJ1-1, with 7 bases aligning to TRBD1. V lost 4 bases, J lost 7 bases, and 12 bases stayed unmatched. This CDR3 has 15 residues. Germline V lookup: CDR1 MNHNS, CDR2 SASEGT. The CDR3 coding sequence is TGTGCCAGCAGTGGATACTCCGGGACAGCAGATGAAGCTTTCTTT. Its translation: CASSGYSGTADEAFF.

CDR3 residues: CASSFGLSYEQYV. The CDR3 DNA follows: TGTGCCAGCAGCTTTGGCCTCTCCTACGAGCAGTACGTC. V usage is TRBV7-2 and J usage is TRBJ2-7; D is ambiguous. The germline CDR1 and CDR2 sequences are SGHTA and FQGNSA. The length of the CDR3 is 13 residues. Trimming removed 3 bases from V and 0 bases from J, with 6 bases in between.

This clonotype was recorded only once. The chain uses TRBV12-3 or TRBV12-4 and TRBJ2-7; the match to TRBD2 covers 12 bases. The J call may be mistaken, given a closer DNA end match to TRBJ2-1. This CDR3 spans 18 amino acids. The CDR3 is CASSPGLAGIRSYNEQFF. The CDR3 DNA reads as TGTGCCAGCAGCCCCGGACTAGCGGGGATAAGGTCCTACAATGAGCAGTTCTTC.

This clonotype was detected only a few times. This rearrangement joins TRBV9 to TRBJ2-3; D call uncertain. This CDR3 comprises 16 residues. The V end lost 0 bases, the J end lost 4 bases, and 15 bases lay between the germline ends. Germline-derived CDR1 and CDR2 are SGDLS and YYNGEE. CDR3: CASSVEGGGLADTQYF. The CDR3 region has the DNA TGTGCCAGCAGCGTAGAGGGTGGCGGATTGGCAGATACGCAGTATTTT.

This clonotype turned up a few times. The CDR3 sequence: CASRAGTGDVSTGNTIYF. The CDR3 nucleotides read TGTGCCAGCAGAGCCGGGACAGGCGACGTTTCGACTGGAAACACCATATATTTT. The rearrangement joins TRBV3-1 to TRBJ1-3; 8 bases fit TRBD1. V gave up 6 bases and J gave up 2 bases; unmatched junction bases: 15. Looked up from germline, CDR1 is LGHDT and CDR2 is YNNKEL (reference sequence). This CDR3 comprises 18 residues.

This clonotype has more than one count but fewer than ten. J is TRBJ2-1 and V is TRBV6-6; maybe TRBD2 (6 bases). CDR1 is MNHNY and CDR2 is SVGAGI in the germline V gene (reference sequence). This CDR3 contains 16 residues. Trimming removed 4 bases at V and 6 bases at J, with 19 bases between. CDR3 amino acids: CASSSSGGMGGNEQFF. The CDR3 DNA is TGTGCCAGCAGTTCGTCAGGCGGGATGGGAGGCAATGAGCAGTTCTTC.